One and the same sample provided the 6 T cell receptor beta chains below, sequenced in a study of blood T cells in healthy people across ages. Using a J-beta primer mix together with a sample-barcoded 5' primer, a second PCR was run for roughly 6 to 12 cycles. TCRdb reanalysed the 5' RACE reads using MiXCR and keeps one entry per CDR3 protein. The data contain 650,000 to 700,000 distinct CDR3 sequences, 32% of them singletons. Sequencing input: blood. The origin of the receptors is a woman of 80 years or more in good health.

Only a few counts were recorded for this clonotype. The rearrangement links TRBV5-1 to TRBJ2-3; no definite D call. CDR1 and CDR2 from the germline V gene are SGHRS and YFSETQ. Trimming pared 5 bases from V and 1 base from J, leaving 11 bases between. This CDR3 has 14 residues. The chain's CDR3 is CASSPQVGTDTQYF. As DNA, the CDR3 is TGCGCCAGCAGTCCCCAAGTAGGCACAGATACGCAGTATTTT.

In its sample, this clonotype was seen many times. Here the CDR3 reads CSARDGLPRLAGGPLEEQFF. CDR3 bases: TGCAGTGCTAGAGATGGACTCCCACGACTAGCGGGGGGTCCCTTGGAGGAGCAGTTCTTC. V usage is TRBV20-1 and J usage is TRBJ2-1, with 13 positions matching TRBD2. The CDR3 sequence is 20 residues long. Germline CDR1 is DFQATT and CDR2 is SNEGSKA (reference sequence). V lost 0 bases to trimming and J lost 10 bases; unmatched junction nucleotides: 21.

This clonotype was picked up many times. CDR3 bases: TGTGCCAGCAGGACTAGCGGGGGCCACACGCAGTATTTT. Residues: CASRTSGGHTQYF. The chain carries TRBV7-2 and TRBJ2-3; 12 nucleotides agree with TRBD2. The V gene's germline CDR1 is SGHTA and CDR2 FQGNSA. The CDR3 sequence is 13 residues long. V lost 6 bases to trimming and J lost 9 bases; unmatched junction nucleotides: 4.

The sample holds a few counts of this clonotype. J is TRBJ2-5 and V is TRBV5-1; TRBD2 agrees at 7 bases. The CDR3 contains 16 residues. J gave up 4 bases and V 6 bases, and 15 bases lay outside the gene matches. Germline V gene lookup returns CDR1 SGHRS and CDR2 YFSETQ. The CDR3 bases are TGCGCCAGCACCGCGGGAGACCGACCGACTTTAGAGACCCAGTACTTC. Amino acid sequence: CASTAGDRPTLETQYF.

CDR3 nucleotides: TGCAGCGCGGACAGGGCGAACACCGGGGAGCTGTTTTTT. Translation: CSADRANTGELFF. This chain uses TRBV29-1 with TRBJ2-2; TRBD1 aligns across 8 bases. The J segment lost 0 bases and the V segment lost 7 bases, leaving 1 base of the junction unmatched. The CDR3 length is 13 residues. CDR1 and CDR2 (germline): SQVTM, ANQGSEA.

The chain uses TRBV20-1 and TRBJ1-2; no clear D. Trimming removed 2 bases at V and 6 bases at J, with 13 bases between. The CDR3 covers 13 residues. Germline V CDR1 and CDR2: DFQATT, SNEGSKA (reference sequence). CDR3 loop: CSARRVMADGYTF. For the CDR3, the DNA is TGCAGTGCTAGAAGGGTAATGGCGGATGGCTACACCTTC.